This section outlines one T cell receptor beta chain sequence together with its context. Its antigen is still unknown. Base qualities were left out, and no much larger clone turns up one base away. This entry comes from a study of blood T cell repertoires in COVID-19 (dated by TCRdb to 2018 to 2020). General notes on the study: Collaborator samples came from the United States, Italy and Spain and covered acute and convalescent phases of COVID-19. HLA class I and class II types, where available, came from metadata supplied by the sample provider rather than from assay-based typing. The prospective study material was composed of cDNA or gDNA derived from T cells, B-cell-depleted T cells, or PBMCs. The repertoires were made available in a free public database intended to serve as a resource for research on the immune response to SARS-CoV-2. Nearly every sample came with metadata listing a de-identified subject ID, COVID-19 status, age in years and sex. Deeply sampled blood TCRbeta repertoires from subjects exposed to, actively infected with, or recovered from COVID-19 were included in the dataset. Samples were obtained from the ongoing ImmuneRACE study (first 160 participants) and from about 1,300 subjects provided by 6 global collaborators.

The immunoSEQ Assay, a bias-controlled multiplex PCR, was used to amplify TCRbeta CDR3 regions from genomic DNA. On the authors' methods: Within the assay, amplification of reference gene primers was used to estimate how many nucleated cells each sample contained. To quantify the absolute abundance of each unique TCRbeta CDR3 rearrangement, sequence reads were collapsed and filtered. Productive Simpson clonality was computed per sample as the square root of Simpson's diversity index over productive rearrangements. In TCRdb, the immuneACCESS table is reduced to in-frame sequences with V and J assigned. These tables do not hold every clone; where another copy was compared, an unresolved V gene accounts for under half, and the others remain unexplained. V, J and clone size reflect that table, while D and trimming were determined from the DNA. This sample has 68,000 or so clones in its table, and just over 85% of those were observed once. The ten largest make up over 4% of the sample.

The collaborating institutions used their own protocols to collect whole blood in K2EDTA tubes. Collaborator samples were shipped for TCRbeta analysis as frozen whole blood, isolated PBMCs, or DNA extracted from either sample type. Inclusive of the bounding cysteine and phenylalanine, the CDR3 is 14 residues long. Kept here is only the CDR3 DNA, which spans 42 bases and is read in frame from base 1. The trim is 4 bases for V and 2 bases for J, with a gap of 10 bases between the germline ends. Reading the germline V gene gives CDR1 SGDLS and CDR2 YYNGEE. General study outcomes and caveats: The quantity of clinical and demographic metadata differed by source and by participant and was supplied without curation.

The sample consisted of peripheral blood. The rearranged chain carries TRBV9 and TRBJ2-1; D gene: possibly TRBD1, on 5 matching bases. The clonotype originates from a man aged 45-65 years with acute or convalescent COVID-19. The CDR3 reads CASSSRQTYNEQFF. The DNA sequence follows: TGTGCCAGCAGCTCACGACAGACCTACAATGAGCAGTTCTTC.